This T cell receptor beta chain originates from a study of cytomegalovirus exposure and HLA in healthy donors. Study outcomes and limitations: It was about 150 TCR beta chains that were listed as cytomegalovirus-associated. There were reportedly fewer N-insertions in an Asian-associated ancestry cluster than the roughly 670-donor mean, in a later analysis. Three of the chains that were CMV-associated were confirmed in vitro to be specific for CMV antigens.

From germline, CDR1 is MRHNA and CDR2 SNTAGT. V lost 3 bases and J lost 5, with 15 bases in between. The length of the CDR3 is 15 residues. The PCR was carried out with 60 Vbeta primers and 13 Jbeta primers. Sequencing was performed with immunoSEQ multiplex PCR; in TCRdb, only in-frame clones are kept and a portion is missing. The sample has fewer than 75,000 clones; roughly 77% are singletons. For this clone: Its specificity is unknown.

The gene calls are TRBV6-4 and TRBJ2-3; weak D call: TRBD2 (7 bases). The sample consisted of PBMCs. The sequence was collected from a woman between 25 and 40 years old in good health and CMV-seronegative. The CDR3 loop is CASSDRGGEGDTQYF. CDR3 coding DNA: TGTGCCAGCAGTGATAGGGGGGGCGAGGGAGATACGCAGTATTTT.